This entry lists 28 T cell receptor beta chains sequenced from one sample in a study of Graves' ophthalmopathy and Graves' hyperthyroidism. The authors amplified TCR beta CDR3 regions, and they did so from RNA transcripts for repertoire sequencing. Following a first-round RT-PCR that used HTBI primers, a second-round multiplex PCR was carried out. Each CDR3 protein gets one entry after TCRdb re-called the multiplex PCR reads with MiXCR. Of hundreds of thousands of distinct CDR3 sequences listed, over 20% are singletons. Sequences were obtained from peripheral blood. The receptor source for this set is a young woman with stable Graves' hyperthyroidism. Some clones in this sample may be carry-over from other donors' samples.

The chain combines TRBV6-1 with TRBJ2-5; no clear D. CDR3 length equals 13 residues. Germline-derived CDR1 and CDR2 are MNHNS and SASEGT. Trimming took 9 bases from V and 0 from J, leaving 11 bases between them. CDR3 coding DNA: TGTGCCAGTGGACCGCCTTACCAAGAGACCCAGTACTTC. Protein sequence: CASGPPYQETQYF.

This clonotype was detected many times. V gene TRBV25-1 combines with J gene TRBJ1-1, with D possibly TRBD1 on 6 matching bases. Between the trimmed V and J ends, which lost 6 bases and 5 bases, there was a span of 7 bases. Germline V gene data show CDR1 as MGHDK and CDR2 as SYGVNS. This CDR3 contains 11 residues. The CDR3 nucleotides read TGTGCCAGCAGAGGGGGGACTGAAGCTTTCTTT. Its translation: CASRGGTEAFF.

This clonotype was recorded at least ten times. CDR3: CASRTSTGGMHEQYF. The CDR3 nucleotides are TGTGCCAGCAGAACATCGACAGGGGGAATGCACGAGCAGTACTTC. The chain is built from TRBV6-5 and TRBJ2-7; 9 positions agree with TRBD1. Germline CDR1 MNHEY, CDR2 SVGAGI. J was trimmed by 5 bases and V by 6 bases; bases with no gene match: 11. The CDR3 is 15 amino acids.

At least ten counts were recorded for this clonotype. The chain is built from TRBV19 and TRBJ2-7; TRBD1 matches at 9 bases. V lost 1 base to trimming and J lost 6 bases; unmatched junction nucleotides: 4. Germline values: CDR1 LNHDA, CDR2 SQIVND (reference sequence). The CDR3 spans 14 residues. CDR3 nucleotides: TGTGCCAGTAGTATAGGGGACAGGGTCCTCGAGCAGTACTTC. Amino acids: CASSIGDRVLEQYF.

This clonotype was observed many times. The genes are TRBV12-3 or TRBV12-4 and TRBJ1-1; no reliable D call. V shed 3 bases and J shed 9 bases, with 17 bases lying between them. This CDR3 region has 14 residues. CDR3 residues: CASSFGSRLIQAFF. DNA for the CDR3: TGTGCCAGCAGTTTCGGATCCCGGCTAATTCAAGCTTTCTTT.

This clonotype occurred many times. The chain links TRBV29-1 to TRBJ1-1, with D hard to call. The V end was cut by 6 bases, the J end by 0 bases, with 8 bases between. Germline V gives CDR1 SQVTM, CDR2 ANQGSEA. There are 12 residues in the CDR3. CDR3 residues: CSVAGVNTEAFF. The CDR3 region has the DNA TGCAGCGTGGCCGGGGTGAACACTGAAGCTTTCTTT.

This clonotype occurred many times. J is TRBJ1-1 and V is TRBV12-3 or TRBV12-4; D remains ambiguous. CDR3 length equals 13 residues. Between the trimmed V and J ends, which lost 2 bases and 3 bases, there was a span of 7 bases. The CDR3 region has the DNA TGTGCCAGCAGTTTATTTGGGGACACTGAAGCTTTCTTT. It specifies CASSLFGDTEAFF.

This clonotype showed up just a few times. The gene calls are TRBV27 and TRBJ1-2; weak D call: TRBD1 (5 bases). The CDR3 extends over 14 amino acids. The germline V gene has CDR1 MNHEY and CDR2 SMNVEV (reference sequence). V lost 4 bases and J lost 2, with 11 bases in between. The CDR3 region has the DNA TGTGCCAGCAGTTACAGGCCCCCCAACTATGGCTACACCTTC. Its protein product is CASSYRPPNYGYTF.

This clonotype has a count of ten or more. The chain couples TRBV11-2 to TRBJ2-5, with D maybe TRBD1 (6 bases). Trimming left V 3 bases short and J 5 bases short, with 7 bases between. CDR3 size: 12 residues. Germline CDR1 SGHAT, CDR2 FQNNGV. The CDR3 DNA reads as TGTGCCAGCAGCTTTGGGGGCGAGACCCAGTACTTC. It translates to CASSFGGETQYF.

The V gene is TRBV28, the J gene TRBJ2-2, with 13 bases lining up with TRBD2. The V and J ends lost 6 bases and 6 bases, in that order; junction bases with no gene match: 4. The length of the CDR3 is 15 residues. Germline V gene sequence: CDR1 MDHEN, CDR2 SYDVKM. The CDR3 bases are TGTGCCAGCAGCCGACTAGCGGGGGGAGCCGGGGAGCTGTTTTTT. It yields the protein CASSRLAGGAGELFF.

This clonotype has at least ten counts. The chain is built from TRBV7-2 and TRBJ2-7; D is unresolved. Trimming pared 5 bases from V and 3 bases from J, leaving 17 bases between. CDR3 length equals 15 residues. CDR1 is SGHTA and CDR2 is FQGNSA in the germline V gene. This CDR3 reads CASSPSRRSDYEQYF. Here the CDR3 DNA reads TGTGCCAGCAGCCCCTCGCGGCGGTCGGACTACGAGCAGTACTTC.

The sample holds a few counts of this clonotype. The chain recombines TRBV20-1 with TRBJ1-1; D possibly corresponds to TRBD1 (5 bases). Between the trimmed V and J ends, which lost 1 base and 6 bases, there was a span of 9 bases. The CDR3 extends over 12 amino acids. CDR1 is DFQATT, CDR2 SNEGSKA, per germline (reference sequence). The chain's CDR3 is CSARGDRPEAFF. As DNA, the CDR3 is TGCAGTGCTAGAGGAGACAGACCTGAAGCTTTCTTT.

This clonotype was seen a few times. The gene calls are TRBV6-1 and TRBJ1-1; 9 bases line up with TRBD1. Trimming removed 5 bases from V and 5 bases from J; junction bases left unmatched: 9. The germline V gene encodes CDR1 MNHNS and CDR2 SASEGT. The CDR3 length is 15 residues. CDR3 nucleotide sequence: TGTGCCAGCAGTCCCCGACAGGGGGGAAGGACTGAAGCTTTCTTT. It codes for CASSPRQGGRTEAFF.

As to this clonotype: Germline is not matched at one junction end, which may reflect a read error. The V gene is TRBV6-1, the J gene TRBJ1-1, with D unclear. The CDR3 is 15 amino acids. The V gene's germline CDR1 is MNHNS and CDR2 SASEGT. The DNA of the CDR3 is TGTGCCAGCAGTGAAGATCGGGTAATGAACACTGAATCTTTCTTT. Translation gives CASSEDRVMNTESFF.

This clonotype was seen ten or more times. One base away lies a much larger clone, so this may be a sequencing read error. The chain is built from TRBV12-3 or TRBV12-4 and TRBJ2-2; tentatively, D is TRBD1 (5 bases). This CDR3 contains 13 residues. Between the trimmed V and J ends, which lost 5 bases and 1 base, there was a span of 5 bases. CDR3 loop: CASSGQNTGELFF. The CDR3, as DNA: TGTGCCAGCAGTGGACAGAACACCGGGGAGCTGTTTTTT.

This sequence joins TRBV12-3 or TRBV12-4 and TRBJ2-5; D might be TRBD2 (6 bases). The CDR3 has 16 amino acids. Trimming stripped 6 bases from V and 1 base from J, with 18 bases between. The CDR3 spells CASSHPRRELQETQYF. DNA of the CDR3: TGTGCCAGCAGCCACCCAAGGAGGGAGCTCCAAGAGACCCAGTACTTC.

In its sample, this clonotype was seen a few times. This sequence joins TRBV3-1 and TRBJ1-5; D is unresolved. The germline V gene encodes CDR1 LGHDT and CDR2 YNNKEL (reference sequence). The CDR3 has 14 residues. V was trimmed by 5 bases and J by 0 bases, leaving 8 bases between them. CDR3 in amino acids: CASSSRASNQPQHF. In nucleotides, the CDR3 is TGTGCCAGCAGCTCACGGGCTAGCAATCAGCCCCAGCATTTT.

This clonotype came up many times. This chain connects TRBV27 to TRBJ1-1; TRBD1 matches 7 bases. The V gene's germline CDR1 is MNHEY and CDR2 SMNVEV (reference sequence). The CDR3 runs 16 residues. The ends lost 3 bases at V and 2 bases at J; junction bases unmatched: 9. The DNA of the CDR3 is TGTGCCAGCAGTTTGACGAGGGACAGATTAAACACTGAAGCTTTCTTT. Amino acids: CASSLTRDRLNTEAFF.

This clonotype occurred many times. The chain is built from TRBV29-1 and TRBJ1-1, with D hard to call. CDR3 length equals 15 residues. Germline V gives CDR1 SQVTM, CDR2 ANQGSEA. V lost 7 bases and J lost 0, with 18 bases in between. DNA of the CDR3: TGCAGCGGAGCAAGCCCAGCCTTCATGAACACTGAAGCTTTCTTT. Protein product: CSGASPAFMNTEAFF.

A remark on this clonotype: A much larger clone lies one base from this, so it may be a read error. The V and J genes are TRBV3-1 and TRBJ2-6, with D uncertain. In germline, CDR1 is LGHDT, CDR2 YNNKEL (reference sequence). This CDR3 comprises 14 residues. V shed 2 bases and J shed 0 bases, with 2 bases lying between them. The CDR3 DNA is TGTGCCAGCAGCCAATACTCTGGGGCCAACGTCCTGACTTTC. It yields the protein CASSQYSGANVLTF. Drawing the rest from reference TRBV3-1 and TRBJ2-6, the complete variable domain is DTAVSQTPKYLVTQMGNDKSIKCEQNLGHDTMYWYKQDSKKFLKIMFSYNNKELIINETVPNRFSPKSPDKAHLNLHINSLELGDSAVYFCASSQYSGANVLTFGAGSRLTVL.

The rearrangement uses TRBV2 and TRBJ1-2, with 8 bases identical to TRBD1. This CDR3 is built from 18 residues. J gave up 7 bases and V 8 bases, and 24 bases lay outside the gene matches. The germline gives CDR1 SNHLY, CDR2 FYNNEI. The CDR3 spells CASLLAPLDRGSLRGYTF. The CDR3 region has the DNA TGTGCCAGCCTCCTAGCCCCTTTAGACAGGGGATCGTTACGTGGCTACACCTTC.

The rearrangement joins TRBV12-3 or TRBV12-4 to TRBJ2-5; TRBD2 aligns across 10 bases. This CDR3 has 19 amino acids. V lost 4 bases to trimming and J lost 5 bases; unmatched junction nucleotides: 19. In DNA, the CDR3 is TGTGCCAGCAGTTCAAACCTCAGGACTAGCGGATCCGACCGGGAGACCCAGTACTTC. Amino acid sequence: CASSSNLRTSGSDRETQYF.

This clonotype appeared a few times. The chain combines TRBV6-5 with TRBJ2-7; D is unclear. CDR1 and CDR2 from the germline V gene are MNHEY and SVGAGI. The germline V and J ends were trimmed by 4 bases and 0 bases, with 13 bases remaining between them. The CDR3 loop spans 15 amino acids. CDR3 protein: CASSSRNTLSYEQYF. The CDR3 nucleotides read TGTGCCAGCAGTTCGCGAAATACGCTCTCCTACGAGCAGTACTTC.

This clonotype was seen more than once but under ten times. DNA for the CDR3: TGCGCCAGCAGCTTGGGACGGGACGCGGAGACCCAGTACTTC. Translated: CASSLGRDAETQYF. The genes are TRBV5-1 and TRBJ2-5; D may match TRBD1 or TRBD2 (5 bases each). In germline, CDR1 is SGHRS, CDR2 YFSETQ. The CDR3 spans 14 residues. The V end was cut by 0 bases, the J end by 5 bases, with 11 bases between.

This CDR3 is CASSHLGSLRGETQYF. The CDR3 DNA sequence: TGTGCCAGCAGCCACCTCGGGAGTTTGCGGGGAGAGACCCAGTACTTC. The chain employs TRBV11-2 and TRBJ2-5, with a weak D call TRBD2 (6 bases). This CDR3 comprises 16 residues. Trimming removed 5 bases from V and 4 bases from J, with 20 bases in between. Germline-derived CDR1 and CDR2 are SGHAT and FQNNGV.

The sample holds many counts of this clonotype. The chain joins TRBV6-5 to TRBJ1-2, with D perhaps matching TRBD1 (5 bases). The CDR3 runs 15 residues. Trimming stripped 0 bases from V and 8 bases from J, with 16 bases between. Germline-derived CDR1 and CDR2 are MNHEY and SVGAGI. This CDR3 reads CASSYSKFRGGGYTF. The DNA of the CDR3 is TGTGCCAGCAGTTACTCGAAGTTTAGGGGCGGGGGCTACACCTTC.

This clonotype was recorded only once. The chain couples TRBV5-1 to TRBJ2-7, with a tentative D call TRBD1 (6 bases). Germline-derived CDR1 and CDR2 are SGHRS and YFSETQ. With 2 bases removed from V and 2 bases from J, the gap between germline ends came to 11 bases. This CDR3 region has 14 residues. CDR3 loop: CASSLGTQAYEQYF. CDR3 coding DNA: TGCGCCAGCAGCTTAGGGACACAAGCCTACGAGCAGTACTTC.

This clonotype was counted at least ten times. The CDR3 sequence: CASTPALDETQYF. Written as DNA, the CDR3 is TGTGCCAGCACCCCTGCCCTAGACGAGACCCAGTACTTC. The chain recombines TRBV6-1 with TRBJ2-5, with D uncertain. V was trimmed by 7 bases and J by 5 bases, leaving 14 bases between them. Germline assignment: CDR1 MNHNS and CDR2 SASEGT. The CDR3 runs 13 residues.